The table lists the clone carrying this T cell receptor (beta chain) with many counts. Antigen: not known. The entry originates in a study of CD8 T cells in ankylosing spondylitis. Study conclusions and caveats: With a CD8+ phenotype, disease-linked clones were relatively rare in peripheral blood.

Looked up from germline, CDR1 is SGHRS and CDR2 is YFSETQ. The length of the CDR3 is 14 residues. V lost 2 bases to trimming and J lost 6 bases; unmatched junction nucleotides: 3. A quantitative 5'-RACE method, one with molecular barcodes, was used to make TCR beta libraries. MiXCR was run by TCRdb on the 5' RACE reads, yielding one entry per CDR3 protein. This table holds a few hundred thousand distinct CDR3 sequences, around 21% found once. The TCR sequence derives from a female donor with ankylosing spondylitis or in good health (not recorded which). Input material: blood, either unsorted or a sorted T cell fraction (not recorded which). The chain joins TRBV5-1 to TRBJ2-1; 9 bases align to TRBD2. The CDR3 region has the DNA TGCGCCAGCAGCTTCGGGACTAGCTTCAATGAGCAGTTCTTC. Its translation: CASSFGTSFNEQFF.